This is a list of T cell receptor beta chains from one sample in a study of cytomegalovirus exposure and HLA in healthy donors. Profiled with immunoSEQ multiplex PCR; TCRdb holds only in-frame clones, not every one. The table records fewer than 200,000 clones, 80% to 90% of them present only once. The sequenced material came from PBMCs. These receptors were collected from a man aged 45 to 65 in good health and CMV-seropositive. Both conserved end residues are part of each CDR3. The D gene is left open where the match is weak.

len	v_gene	d_gene	CDR3aa
13	TRBV30	.	CAWSADLDNEQFF
15	TRBV7-3	TRBD1	CASSLSGQAGNTIYF
15	TRBV4-1	.	CASSQEKGWADTQYF
14	TRBV6-4	.	CASSVEFSQQPQHF
16	TRBV15	TRBD1	CATSREGQGSTDTQYF
16	TRBV19	.	CASSIGTPRNTGELFF
12	TRBV28	.	CASSLSPGEQYF
14	TRBV27	TRBD1	CASSWTGGNTEAFF
14	TRBV13	TRBD1	CASTWGQGLTEAFF
17	TRBV28	TRBD1	CASSLGGQGALYYGYTF
15	TRBV19	TRBD1	CASRIQGTSYNEQFF
16	TRBV1	.	CTSSQLPGLAPSEQYF
15	TRBV19	TRBD1	CASSIGRGPTGELFF
16	TRBV18	TRBD1	CASSPFTGGANTEAFF
14	TRBV4-3	.	CASSQEMSYNEQFF
16	TRBV28	TRBD2	CASSSPLLAGGYEQYF
19	TRBV19	.	CASSIGPRLGGASTDTQYF
14	TRBV10-3	TRBD1	CAIRDQGQGETQYF
12	TRBV4-1	.	CASSQVVGEQYF
17	TRBV14	.	CASSQGSGLVRTGELFF
14	TRBV9	.	CASSVGVVQETQYF
13	TRBV5-6	.	CASTFIQGNEQYF
15	TRBV4-1	.	CASSQYTGWNTEAFF
15	TRBV23-1	TRBD2	CASSLAGSGRGELFF
14	TRBV14	.	CASSQDVYTEKLFF
13	TRBV7-6	TRBD1	CASSSQGWGGYTF
14	TRBV5-5	.	CASSLLLDYNEQFF
13	TRBV7-2	.	CASSSAGLYGYTF
13	TRBV7-9	.	CASRPSGTDTQYF
19	TRBV11-2	.	CASSLTVRQVGSGANVLTF
16	TRBV10-3	TRBD1	CAISGGTGGIADTQYF
13	TRBV29-1	TRBD1	CSVVGQGPNEQYF
18	TRBV28	.	CASSWGTGLGTAPYEQYF
16	TRBV4-1	TRBD2	CASSRGLAGVGDTQYF
24	TRBV9	TRBD2	CASSAPGQPGLAGVRLSPYNEQFF
16	TRBV10-3	.	CAISEPKGAVSYEQYF
13	TRBV5-8	.	CASSLVAGDTQYF
16	TRBV25-1	.	CASSEFGDGRYNEQFF
17	TRBV23-1	.	CASSQSGHGKGMYEQYF
13	TRBV6-5	TRBD1	CASSAGGSQPQHF
12	TRBV5-6	.	CASSLVRNEQFF
11	TRBV7-9	.	CASSLTTEAFF
13	TRBV11-2	.	CASSLSGQETQYF
15	TRBV4-3	TRBD1	CASSLGQGRGNEQFF
15	TRBV11-1	.	CASSLDQIRPYEQYF
11	TRBV7-8	.	CASSLGGAQYF
14	TRBV28	.	CASSLGLSTDTQYF
14	TRBV7-9	.	CASSWGQLNTEAFF
16	TRBV9	TRBD2	CASSPAKASGRNEQFF
16	TRBV5-6	TRBD2	CASSMQRGGYTDTQYF
16	TRBV9	TRBD1	CASSGQKGQGSYGYTF
14	TRBV6-1	TRBD2	CASRSASGRVEQYF
15	TRBV19	.	CASSIPWQGSGELFF